This T cell receptor beta chain was captured by sequencing in a study of T cell repertoires in cytomegalovirus infection. Study-level background: As its CMV epitopes, the study selected recently identified HLA-C-restricted and well-studied HLA-B-restricted targets. Carrying CMV and the relevant HLA type showed in public TCR beta signatures. Notes on the study in general: Dominating the ex vivo response were HLA-C-restricted CMV-specific TCR beta clonotypes. Summed frequency of public TCR beta families distinguished CMV carriers with the relevant HLA.

TCRdb used MiXCR to reprocess the reads, holding one entry per CDR3 protein. The sample consists of a few hundred thousand distinct CDR3 sequences, 33% of them appearing once. With respect to this clonotype: Its specificity is unknown.

The length of the CDR3 is 16 residues. The germline V gene has CDR1 LNHNV and CDR2 YYDKDF (reference sequence). Between the trimmed V and J ends, which lost 5 bases and 5 bases, there was a span of 21 bases. The receptor was derived from a human donor in good health (CMV status not recorded). Some clones in this sample may be carry-over from other donors' samples. Sequenced material: cultured PBMCs, taken from culture after CMV antigen stimulation. This rearrangement joins TRBV15 to TRBJ2-5; D is undetermined. In nucleotides, the CDR3 is TGTGCCACCAGCTCTCTAGAAACCTATTTTGCCGAGACCCAGTACTTC. It is translated as CATSSLETYFAETQYF.